The 10 T cell receptor beta chains presented below share a single source sample, sequenced in a study of T-cell memory formation after mild COVID-19. Via MiXCR, TCRdb re-called the 5' RACE reads, giving one row per CDR3 protein. Of 350,000 to 400,000 distinct CDR3 sequences in the sample, under 15% are singletons; the top ten hold roughly 22%. Sequenced material: PBMCs or a T cell subset sorted from them (not recorded which). The source is a young man who had mild COVID-19 (a few samples of this study predate the infection). Cell type and time point are not known.

The gene calls are TRBV7-9 and TRBJ1-1, with D perhaps matching TRBD1 (5 bases). The V end lost 3 bases, the J end lost 1 base, and 9 bases lay between the germline ends. The CDR3 loop spans 14 amino acids. Germline V gene lookup returns CDR1 SEHNR and CDR2 FQNEAQ (reference sequence). The CDR3, as DNA: TGTGCCAGCAGCTTTATTGGGGGGAACACTGAAGCTTTCTTT. Translated: CASSFIGGNTEAFF.

This clonotype appeared a few times. V gene TRBV7-2 combines with J gene TRBJ2-1; 9 positions match TRBD2. With 5 bases clipped from V and 4 bases from J, the junction kept 6 bases outside the gene matches. Germline lookup yields CDR1 SGHTA and CDR2 FQGNSA. This CDR3 region has 15 residues. The CDR3 DNA is TGTGCCAGCAGCGTGACTAGCGGCCGGTACAATGAGCAGTTCTTC. This codes for CASSVTSGRYNEQFF.

The chain has TRBV19 and TRBJ1-1; 9 bases fit TRBD1. The CDR3 totals 15 residues. V lost 6 bases, J lost 10 bases, and 15 bases stayed unmatched. Per the germline V gene, CDR1 is LNHDA and CDR2 is SQIVND (reference sequence). CDR3 nucleotides: TGTGCCAGTAGGATTGGCGGGACAGGGAATTACGGAGCTTTCTTT. Translating gives CASRIGGTGNYGAFF.

The sample holds a few counts of this clonotype. The chain recombines TRBV7-2 with TRBJ2-1, with D unresolved. The CDR3 spans 15 residues. Trimming cost V 4 bases and J 1 base, with 11 bases left between them. The germline V gene has CDR1 SGHTA and CDR2 FQGNSA. The CDR3 loop is CASSSILESYNEQFF. CDR3 nucleotide sequence: TGTGCCAGCAGCTCGATCCTAGAGTCCTACAATGAGCAGTTCTTC.

This clonotype occurred a few times. This chain links TRBV7-2 with TRBJ1-1; D is undetermined. The V end was cut by 4 bases, the J end by 5 bases, with 17 bases between. This CDR3 has 15 residues. The V gene's germline CDR1 is SGHTA and CDR2 FQGNSA. CDR3 loop: CASSYLTGGGTEAFF. The CDR3 DNA sequence: TGTGCCAGCAGCTACCTGACGGGTGGAGGAACTGAAGCTTTCTTT. The variable domain in full, with the rest retrieved from reference TRBV7-2 and TRBJ1-1, is GAGVSQSPSNKVTEKGKDVELRCDPISGHTALYWYRQSLGQGLEFLIYFQGNSAPDKSGLPSDRFSAERTGGSVSTLTIQRTQQEDSAVYLCASSYLTGGGTEAFFGQGTRLTVV.

V is TRBV5-4 and J is TRBJ1-4; D uncertain. The CDR3 covers 14 residues. V lost 0 bases and J lost 8, with 11 bases in between. CDR1 SGHNT and CDR2 YYREEE come from the germline V gene (reference sequence). For the CDR3, the DNA is TGTGCCAGCAGCTTGGATATTGGGGAAGAAAAACTGTTTTTT. Its translation is CASSLDIGEEKLFF.

The sample holds many counts of this clonotype. V and J are TRBV5-1 and TRBJ2-5, with 15 bases that match TRBD2. The junction had 10 bases not matched to a gene; V was cut back by 5 bases and J by 2 bases. Germline assignment: CDR1 SGHRS and CDR2 YFSETQ. This CDR3 spans 18 amino acids. The CDR3 protein is CASSPGLAGGPGQETQYF. CDR3 DNA: TGCGCCAGCAGTCCCGGACTAGCGGGGGGGCCGGGGCAAGAGACCCAGTACTTC.

The V gene is TRBV29-1, the J gene TRBJ1-1; the match to TRBD1 covers 9 bases. Germline CDR1 SQVTM, CDR2 ANQGSEA. This CDR3 is 18 amino acids long. The V gene end was trimmed by 5 bases and the J gene end by 3 bases; junction bases not matched to a gene: 19. CDR3 DNA: TGCAGCGTTCTCGGTCAACAGGACAGGGGTTTTCTGGACACTGAAGCTTTCTTT. Its protein product is CSVLGQQDRGFLDTEAFF.

This clonotype was observed a few times. This chain uses TRBV7-2 with TRBJ2-4; D might be TRBD2 (6 bases). The CDR3 consists of 14 residues. Germline V lookup: CDR1 SGHTA, CDR2 FQGNSA. V lost 2 bases and J lost 7, with 12 bases in between. CDR3 sequence: CASSLSEGPNIQYF. The CDR3 DNA sequence: TGTGCCAGCAGCTTATCGGAGGGACCCAACATTCAGTACTTC. Together with reference TRBV7-2 and TRBJ2-4, the CDR3 gives the full variable domain: GAGVSQSPSNKVTEKGKDVELRCDPISGHTALYWYRQSLGQGLEFLIYFQGNSAPDKSGLPSDRFSAERTGGSVSTLTIQRTQQEDSAVYLCASSLSEGPNIQYFGAGTRLSVL.

As concerns this clonotype: At one end, the junction sequence differs from germline, possibly due to a read error. This rearrangement joins TRBV11-1 to TRBJ1-1; possible D gene TRBD1, 6 bases. The CDR3 totals 12 residues. Germline V gene sequence: CDR1 SGHAT, CDR2 FQDESV (reference sequence). The CDR3 spells CAGSSRGGEAFF. In DNA form, the CDR3 reads TGTGCCGGCAGCTCACGAGGGGGTGAAGCTTTCTTT.